The 27 T cell receptor beta chains in this list originate from one sample, sequenced in a study of identical twins. Via MiXCR, TCRdb re-called the 5' RACE reads, giving one row per CDR3 protein. In the table there are approximately 500,000 distinct CDR3 sequences, 20% to 25% of which are singletons. The same specimen was also included in a second study, on T cells expressing NK-cell markers.

Sequences were obtained from CD4+ T cells sorted from blood. These receptors were obtained from a woman younger than 35 in good health.

V is TRBV10-3 and J is TRBJ2-5; 11 bases are a match to TRBD1. The ends lost 2 bases at V and 2 bases at J; junction bases unmatched: 4. Germline loops: CDR1 ENHRY, CDR2 SYGVKD. CDR3 length: 16 amino acids. This chain's CDR3 is CAISERTGGLQETQYF. As DNA, the CDR3 is TGTGCCATCAGTGAGAGGACAGGGGGCCTGCAAGAGACCCAGTACTTC.

This chain links TRBV12-3 or TRBV12-4 with TRBJ2-6, with TRBD1 as a possible D gene (5 bases). The CDR3 consists of 15 residues. V was trimmed by 6 bases and J by 1 base, leaving 10 bases between them. CDR3 nucleotide sequence: TGTGCCAGCAGATTCAGGGTTTCTGGGGCCAACGTCCTGACTTTC. It specifies CASRFRVSGANVLTF.

The chain joins TRBV20-1 to TRBJ2-1; D is uncertain. Germline V gene sequence: CDR1 DFQATT, CDR2 SNEGSKA (reference sequence). Deletions cut 0 bases from V and 8 bases from J, with 8 bases between. This CDR3 has 12 residues. CDR3 loop: CSARDNPDEQFF. The CDR3, as DNA: TGCAGTGCTAGAGACAATCCGGATGAGCAGTTCTTC.

There are a few counts of this clonotype. The rearrangement joins TRBV4-3 to TRBJ2-7, with 12 bases aligning to TRBD2. Germline V gene data show CDR1 as LGHNA and CDR2 as YSLEER. V dropped 2 bases and J dropped 7; count of bases not matched to a gene: 9. There are 16 residues in the CDR3. This CDR3 is CASSQKLAGGPLEQYF. CDR3 DNA: TGCGCCAGCAGCCAAAAACTAGCGGGAGGACCTCTGGAGCAGTACTTC.

This clonotype has just one count. V usage is TRBV20-1 and J usage is TRBJ1-1, with D perhaps matching TRBD1 (6 bases). The CDR3 runs to 15 residues. The V gene lost 4 bases and the J gene lost 1 base, with 16 bases spanning the gap. The germline V gene has CDR1 DFQATT and CDR2 SNEGSKA (reference sequence). CDR3 sequence reads: CSAKLPGHQNTEAFF. CDR3 nucleotide sequence: TGCAGTGCTAAGTTACCGGGACACCAGAACACTGAAGCTTTCTTT.

This sequence joins TRBV6-5 and TRBJ2-7, with D unclear. CDR3 length equals 15 residues. V was clipped by 2 bases and J by 5 bases, with 16 bases between them. Germline-derived CDR1 and CDR2 are MNHEY and SVGAGI. The CDR3 loop reads CASSYQGQLRHEQYF. CDR3 nucleotides: TGTGCCAGCAGTTACCAAGGCCAGCTCCGCCACGAGCAGTACTTC.

This clonotype has a handful of counts. The CDR3 is CASSPQWGVQPQHF. The CDR3 region has the DNA TGTGCCAGCAGTCCCCAATGGGGCGTTCAGCCCCAGCATTTT. The gene calls are TRBV6-1 and TRBJ1-5; the D gene is possibly TRBD1 (5 bases). This CDR3 spans 14 amino acids. Trimming took off 5 bases at V and 6 bases at J, with 14 bases between the two ends. Germline V gives CDR1 MNHNS, CDR2 SASEGT.

This clonotype came up a few times. The V gene is TRBV12-3 or TRBV12-4, the J gene TRBJ2-7; 11 bases fit TRBD2. Trimming took 6 bases from V and 4 from J; bases not matched to a gene: 5. CDR3 length: 14 residues. Here the CDR3 DNA reads TGTGCCAGCAGCAAAGGACTAGCGGGTTACGAGCAGTACTTC. Amino acids: CASSKGLAGYEQYF.

This rearrangement joins TRBV7-3 to TRBJ2-3; D perhaps matches TRBD2 (6 bases). The ends were cut back, 5 bases at V and 3 bases at J, with 15 bases in the middle. The CDR3 loop spans 15 amino acids. Germline assignment: CDR1 SGHTA and CDR2 FQGTGA. The CDR3 region has the DNA TGTGCCAGCAGCCCCTCGCGGGGTAGGACAGATACGCAGTATTTT. It yields the protein CASSPSRGRTDTQYF. The variable domain in full, with the rest retrieved from reference TRBV7-3 and TRBJ2-3, is GAGVSQTPSNKVTEKGKYVELRCDPISGHTALYWYRQSLGQGPEFLIYFQGTGAADDSGLPNDRFFAVRPEGSVSTLKIQRTERGDSAVYLCASSPSRGRTDTQYFGPGTRLTVL.

This clonotype came up many times. J is TRBJ2-1 and V is TRBV2; D not certain. Germline V gene sequence: CDR1 SNHLY, CDR2 FYNNEI. The CDR3 sequence is 10 residues long. Deletions cut 3 bases from V and 8 bases from J, with 2 bases between. The CDR3 coding sequence is TGTGCCAGCAGTGACTATGAGCAGTTCTTC. Translating gives CASSDYEQFF.

There are a few counts of this clonotype. The gene calls are TRBV30 and TRBJ2-3; the D is unclear. Germline CDR1 reads GTSNPN; CDR2 reads SVGIG (reference sequence). The V gene lost 0 bases and the J gene lost 4 bases, with 14 bases spanning the gap. The CDR3 loop spans 15 amino acids. This CDR3 reads CAWSVGGTAADTQYF. CDR3 bases: TGTGCCTGGAGTGTGGGTGGAACCGCCGCAGATACGCAGTATTTT.

V usage is TRBV20-1 and J usage is TRBJ2-5; weak D call: TRBD2 (6 bases). With 0 bases removed from V and 4 bases from J, the gap between germline ends came to 15 bases. Per germline, CDR1 DFQATT and CDR2 SNEGSKA (reference sequence). The CDR3 length is 15 residues. CDR3 sequence (DNA): TGCAGTGCTAGAGAGTTTGCGGGGTATTCAGAGACCCAGTACTTC. It specifies CSAREFAGYSETQYF.

The chain joins TRBV5-1 to TRBJ2-1, with D possibly called TRBD1 or TRBD2 (6 bases each). CDR1 and CDR2 (germline): SGHRS, YFSETQ. The CDR3 spans 14 residues. Trimming stripped 0 bases from V and 8 bases from J, with 12 bases between. The CDR3 DNA sequence: TGCGCCAGCAGCTTGGGTCAGAGGGGGGATGAGCAGTTCTTC. The encoded protein is CASSLGQRGDEQFF.

This clonotype occurred a few times. The chain is built from TRBV29-1 and TRBJ2-2; D gene unclear. V gave up 5 bases and J gave up 2 bases, with 9 bases separating them. The CDR3 runs 13 residues. CDR1 and CDR2 from the germline V gene are SQVTM and ANQGSEA. The chain's CDR3 is CSVWRLNTGELFF. The CDR3 region has the DNA TGCAGCGTTTGGCGTTTAAACACCGGGGAGCTGTTTTTT.

This clonotype turned up a few times. The chain employs TRBV30 and TRBJ2-1; D is uncertain. Trimming took 5 bases from V and 3 from J, leaving 5 bases between them. The germline V gene encodes CDR1 GTSNPN and CDR2 SVGIG (reference sequence). The length of the CDR3 is 11 residues. CDR3 protein: CAWSNYNEQFF. The CDR3, as DNA: TGTGCCTGGTCTAACTACAATGAGCAGTTCTTC.

The rearrangement links TRBV5-4 to TRBJ2-6; D possibly corresponds to TRBD1 (6 bases). Trimming shortened V by 0 bases and J by 13 bases, and 8 bases separated the two germline ends. Per germline, CDR1 SGHNT and CDR2 YYREEE (reference sequence). The CDR3 runs 12 residues. This chain's CDR3 is CASSLDGTVLTF. The CDR3 nucleotides read TGTGCCAGCAGCTTGGACGGGACAGTCCTGACTTTC.

This chain joins TRBV11-1 and TRBJ2-1; D remains ambiguous. Germline V gives CDR1 SGHAT, CDR2 FQDESV (reference sequence). The CDR3 runs to 18 residues. V gave up 5 bases and J gave up 2 bases, with 22 bases separating them. For the CDR3, the DNA is TGTGCCAGCAGCGAAGGAATGGCGAGCCGGGCGACCTACAATGAGCAGTTCTTC. Encoded protein: CASSEGMASRATYNEQFF.

The CDR3 region is CASSMKRRETQYF. In DNA form, the CDR3 reads TGTGCCAGTAGTATGAAGAGGCGAGAGACCCAGTACTTC. The chain combines TRBV19 with TRBJ2-5; no reliable D call. The length of the CDR3 is 13 residues. V lost 3 bases and J 4 bases, leaving 9 bases between the germline ends. The germline gives CDR1 LNHDA, CDR2 SQIVND (reference sequence).

The chain uses TRBV11-2 and TRBJ2-3, with TRBD2 matching over 9 bases. The CDR3 covers 18 residues. Looked up from germline, CDR1 is SGHAT and CDR2 is FQNNGV. Trimming took 4 bases from V and 3 from J; bases not matched to a gene: 14. In DNA form, the CDR3 reads TGTGCCAGCAGCTGGGGACAGCGAGCGGGAGGTTGGACAGATACGCAGTATTTT. It encodes CASSWGQRAGGWTDTQYF. Together with reference TRBV11-2 and TRBJ2-3, the CDR3 gives the full variable domain: EAGVAQSPRYKIIEKRQSVAFWCNPISGHATLYWYQQILGQGPKLLIQFQNNGVVDDSQLPKDRFSAERLKGVDSTLKIQPAKLEDSAVYLCASSWGQRAGGWTDTQYFGPGTRLTVL.

V usage is TRBV20-1 and J usage is TRBJ2-2; D unclear. The CDR3 extends over 13 amino acids. Trimming removed 1 base at V and 4 bases at J, with 7 bases between. Germline assignment: CDR1 DFQATT and CDR2 SNEGSKA (reference sequence). The CDR3 DNA sequence: TGCAGTGCTAGAGGTCGAGGCACCGGGGAGCTGTTTTTT. This translates into CSARGRGTGELFF.

This chain's CDR3 is CASSLAAASGYNEQFF. CDR3 nucleotides: TGTGCCAGCAGCTTAGCCGCGGCTAGCGGATACAATGAGCAGTTCTTC. V gene TRBV11-2 combines with J gene TRBJ2-1; 7 positions agree with TRBD2. Unmatched junction bases numbered 7, after V lost 1 base and J lost 4 bases. This CDR3 contains 16 residues. Germline CDR1 and CDR2: SGHAT and FQNNGV.

This clonotype was observed a few times. The chain joins TRBV27 to TRBJ2-7, with TRBD1 matching over 9 bases. Trimming removed 5 bases from V and 7 bases from J; junction bases left unmatched: 15. CDR1 is MNHEY, CDR2 SMNVEV, per germline (reference sequence). The CDR3 is 16 amino acids. The CDR3 reads CASSVPRAQGAAEQYF. CDR3 nucleotide sequence: TGTGCCAGCAGTGTACCCCGTGCACAGGGGGCTGCGGAGCAGTACTTC.

The chain is built from TRBV11-3 and TRBJ2-7; D gene ambiguous. The germline CDR1 and CDR2 sequences are SGHNT and YENEEA. V lost 0 bases and J lost 7, with 7 bases in between. The CDR3 covers 12 residues. DNA for the CDR3: TGTGCCAGCAGCTTAGATCAACCTGAGCAGTACTTC. Residues: CASSLDQPEQYF.

Only a few counts were recorded for this clonotype. The rearrangement links TRBV7-8 to TRBJ2-1, with 8 positions matching TRBD2. Germline values: CDR1 SGHVS, CDR2 FQNEAQ. The CDR3 is 17 residues long. With 4 bases clipped from V and 8 bases from J, the junction kept 16 bases outside the gene matches. For the CDR3, the DNA is TGTGCCAGCAGCTCCATCCGGGGGGGGAGGGCCCTGGATGAGCAGTTCTTC. Translation: CASSSIRGGRALDEQFF. Variable domain in full (rest from reference TRBV7-8 and TRBJ2-1): GAGVSQSPRYKVAKRGQDVALRCDPISGHVSLFWYQQALGQGPEFLTYFQNEAQLDKSGLPSDRFFAERPEGSVSTLKIQRTQQEDSAVYLCASSSIRGGRALDEQFFGPGTRLTVL.

This rearrangement joins TRBV7-9 to TRBJ2-5, with 7 bases identical to TRBD1. The germline gives CDR1 SEHNR, CDR2 FQNEAQ (reference sequence). The V and J ends lost 4 bases and 5 bases, in that order; junction bases with no gene match: 7. The CDR3 runs to 14 residues. This CDR3 reads CASSSNRGGETQYF. Here the CDR3 DNA reads TGTGCCAGCAGCTCAAACAGGGGCGGTGAGACCCAGTACTTC.

The chain carries TRBV5-5 and TRBJ2-3; D is possibly TRBD2 (5 bases). This CDR3 has 14 amino acids. The germline gives CDR1 SGHKS, CDR2 YYEKEE (reference sequence). Trimming left V 3 bases short and J 2 bases short, with 10 bases between. CDR3 protein: CASSSDSFTDTQYF. The DNA for the CDR3 is TGTGCCAGCAGCTCGGACTCATTCACAGATACGCAGTATTTT.

The rearrangement joins TRBV20-1 to TRBJ2-1; 7 nucleotides line up with TRBD2. In germline, CDR1 is DFQATT, CDR2 SNEGSKA (reference sequence). CDR3 length equals 14 residues. After removal of 3 bases from V and 3 bases from J, the junction contained 5 bases not matched to a gene. The CDR3 nucleotides read TGCAGTGCTAGTGTTAGCGGGTTCTACAATGAGCAGTTCTTC. This codes for CSASVSGFYNEQFF.